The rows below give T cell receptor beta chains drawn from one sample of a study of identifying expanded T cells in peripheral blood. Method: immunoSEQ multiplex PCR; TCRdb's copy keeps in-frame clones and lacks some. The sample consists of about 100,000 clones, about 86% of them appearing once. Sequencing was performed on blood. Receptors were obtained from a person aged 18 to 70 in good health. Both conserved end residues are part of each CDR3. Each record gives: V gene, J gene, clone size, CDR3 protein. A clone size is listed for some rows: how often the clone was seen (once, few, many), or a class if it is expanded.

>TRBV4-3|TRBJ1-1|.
CASSPVGGGGAFF
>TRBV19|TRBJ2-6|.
CASSYQGSGANVLTF
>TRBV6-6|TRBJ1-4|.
CASSYLRAATNEKLFF
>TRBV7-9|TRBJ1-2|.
CASGRTDSGYTF
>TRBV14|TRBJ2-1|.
CASSQVRSLVNEQFF
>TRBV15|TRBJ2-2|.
CATSRGPGTVNTGELFF
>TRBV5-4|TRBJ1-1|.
CASSSLQGNTEAFF
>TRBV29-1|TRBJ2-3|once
CSALQGSTDTQYF
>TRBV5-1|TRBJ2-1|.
CASSLAVGQPNNEQFF
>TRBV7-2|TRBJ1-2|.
CASSLNYRGAAGYTF
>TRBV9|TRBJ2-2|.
CASSVVGGGPGELFF
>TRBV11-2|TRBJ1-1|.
CASSRQMGAGSTEAFF
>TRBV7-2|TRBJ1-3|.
CASSFQGAMQNTIYF
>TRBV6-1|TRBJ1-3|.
CASGGMGNTIYF
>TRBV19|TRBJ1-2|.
CATGGRVTGYTF
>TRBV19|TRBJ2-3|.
CASRAENTDTQYF
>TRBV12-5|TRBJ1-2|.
CASGLGPELYGYTF
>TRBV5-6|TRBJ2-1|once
CASSFEDNEQFF
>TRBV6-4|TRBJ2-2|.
CASSSVRTGELFF
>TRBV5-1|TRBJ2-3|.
CASSSPGLAGGLTDTQYF
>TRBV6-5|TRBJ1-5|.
CASRGGLSQPQHF
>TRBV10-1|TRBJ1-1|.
CASKLDSATEAFF
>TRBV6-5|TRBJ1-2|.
CASSKRGMDYGYTF
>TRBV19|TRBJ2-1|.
CASSNRPGTGYNEQFF
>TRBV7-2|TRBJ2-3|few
CASTPGATGGTQYF
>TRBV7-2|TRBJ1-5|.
CASSSRGHQPQHF
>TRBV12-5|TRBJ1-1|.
CASGFGEGGTEAFF
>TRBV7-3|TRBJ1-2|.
CASSPEGGGPYGYTF
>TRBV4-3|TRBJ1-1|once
CASSQQRTANTEAFF
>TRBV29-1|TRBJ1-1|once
CSVLSGGNTEAFF
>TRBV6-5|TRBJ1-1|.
CASSYGAVMNTEAFF
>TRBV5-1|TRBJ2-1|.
CASNTHQGSYNEQFF
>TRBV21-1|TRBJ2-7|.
CASSAAPGTVGVLYEQYF
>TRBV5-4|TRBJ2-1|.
CASTPGGRGPKNEQFF
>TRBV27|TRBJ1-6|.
CASSLRDSPLHF
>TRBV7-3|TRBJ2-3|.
CASSWSEVSSTDTQYF
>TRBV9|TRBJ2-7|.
CASRPGPRGGEQYF
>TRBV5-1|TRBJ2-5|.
CASSLAPSGSGETQYF